Below are 13 T cell receptor beta chains sequenced from a single sample in a study of human T cells and chemical hapten exposure. Time point in this sample: patch test 2, 6 weeks after DPC sensitization. The treatment denotes: therapeutic diphenylcyclopropenone sensitization with weekly scalp DPC. TCRdb re-derived calls from the RACE reads in MiXCR, one entry per CDR3 protein. The data show under 450,000 distinct CDR3 sequences, around 6% seen once. The sequencing used whole blood, collected in connection with sensitization to the hapten diphenylcyclopropenone (DPC). The receptors were gathered from a woman between 18 and 29 years old with alopecia areata. Some clones in this sample may be carry-over from other donors' samples.

In this sample, this clonotype turned up many times. The chain carries TRBV10-2 and TRBJ2-5, with D possibly being TRBD2 (5 bases). V was trimmed by 6 bases and J by 8 bases, leaving 10 bases between them. Germline CDR1 is WSHSY and CDR2 is SAAADI. The CDR3 spans 11 residues. CDR3 sequence reads: CASRSLATQYF. The CDR3 bases are TGCGCCAGCAGGTCTCTAGCTACCCAGTACTTC.

This clonotype was counted ten times or more. V is TRBV20-1 and J is TRBJ1-1, with 7 bases that match TRBD1. V shed 1 base and J 5 bases; nucleotides not matched to a gene: 10. Germline-derived CDR1 and CDR2 are DFQATT and SNEGSKA (reference sequence). The CDR3 is 15 amino acids. CDR3 sequence: CSARVQQGMSTEAFF. The CDR3 region has the DNA TGCAGTGCTAGAGTCCAACAGGGGATGTCAACTGAAGCTTTCTTT.

The genes are TRBV18 and TRBJ1-1, with TRBD1 identical over 11 bases. The germline CDR1 and CDR2 sequences are KGHSH and LQKENI. Germline trimming cut 4 bases from V and 6 bases from J; bases unmatched to any gene: 7. CDR3 length: 15 amino acids. The CDR3 DNA reads as TGTGCCAGCTCACTTTCCGTGGGACAGGGGGCTGAAGCTTTCTTT. Its translation is CASSLSVGQGAEAFF.

The chain has TRBV12-3 or TRBV12-4 and TRBJ1-2; 12 bases align to TRBD1. The CDR3 runs to 15 residues. With V trimmed by 10 bases and J by 4 bases, 10 bases remained unmatched. The CDR3 sequence is CATSGTGGFIYGYTF. DNA of the CDR3: TGTGCCACCTCGGGGACAGGGGGCTTCATCTATGGCTACACCTTC.

This clonotype was detected a few times. At one end, the junction sequence differs from germline, possibly due to a read error. The chain is built from TRBV6-6 and TRBJ1-1; 7 nucleotides agree with TRBD1. The CDR3 sequence is 16 residues long. The germline V gene has CDR1 MNHNY and CDR2 SVGAGI (reference sequence). The CDR3 loop is CTSTLGGQLMNTEAFF. The CDR3 nucleotides read TGTACCAGCACCCTAGGGGGACAGCTTATGAACACTGAAGCTTTCTTT.

The chain joins TRBV29-1 to TRBJ1-5; D gene unclear. CDR3 length: 13 residues. V lost 7 bases and J lost 4, with 14 bases in between. The germline V gene encodes CDR1 SQVTM and CDR2 ANQGSEA. The CDR3 loop reads CSAGGRSNQPQHF. The CDR3 DNA is TGCAGCGCTGGAGGCCGTTCAAATCAGCCCCAGCATTTT.

The chain couples TRBV20-1 to TRBJ1-2; tentative D call: TRBD1 (5 bases). Germline V gene sequence: CDR1 DFQATT, CDR2 SNEGSKA (reference sequence). The V end was cut by 0 bases, the J end by 10 bases, with 21 bases between. The CDR3 is 15 amino acids. The CDR3 spells CSARDRVGQKLDYTF. CDR3 bases: TGCAGTGCTAGAGATAGGGTGGGGCAGAAGCTTGACTACACCTTC.

In this sample, this clonotype turned up many times. V is TRBV20-1 and J is TRBJ1-6; D perhaps matches TRBD1 (6 bases). The length of the CDR3 is 14 residues. V lost 6 bases and J lost 8, with 17 bases in between. Germline V gives CDR1 DFQATT, CDR2 SNEGSKA (reference sequence). CDR3 DNA sequence: TGCAGTGCACCCTTAACAGGGATTGATTCACCCCTCCACTTT. It translates to CSAPLTGIDSPLHF.

The V gene is TRBV5-6, the J gene TRBJ1-1, with no clear D. The germline V gene has CDR1 SGHDT and CDR2 YYEEEE. Trimming took 6 bases from V and 11 from J, leaving 17 bases between them. CDR3 length: 12 amino acids. For the CDR3, the DNA is TGTGCCAGCACCAATTTGGACCGCCAGGCTTTCTTT. Encoded protein: CASTNLDRQAFF.

This clonotype was detected ten times or more. The chain carries TRBV9 and TRBJ2-7; D may be TRBD1 (6 bases). CDR3 length equals 15 residues. Trimming took off 0 bases at V and 2 bases at J, with 12 bases between the two ends. Germline values: CDR1 SGDLS, CDR2 YYNGEE. CDR3 protein: CASSVAPGEAYEQYF. The CDR3 DNA sequence: TGTGCCAGCAGCGTAGCTCCAGGGGAAGCCTACGAGCAGTACTTC.

In this sample, this clonotype turned up a few times. This sequence joins TRBV6-2 or TRBV6-3 and TRBJ2-3; TRBD2 matches 7 bases. Unmatched junction bases numbered 12, after V lost 9 bases and J lost 0 bases. The CDR3 totals 16 residues. CDR1 and CDR2 from the germline V gene are MNHEY and SVGEGT. The CDR3 loop is CASTLRASGSTDTQYF. For the CDR3, the DNA is TGTGCCAGTACCCTTCGTGCTAGCGGTAGCACAGATACGCAGTATTTT.

This clonotype was counted at least ten times. The junction differs from germline at one of its ends, possibly a read error. The chain carries TRBV19 and TRBJ1-2, with TRBD1 as a possible D gene (5 bases). Germline assignment: CDR1 LNHDA and CDR2 SQIVND (reference sequence). The CDR3 has 15 amino acids. Here the CDR3 reads CASSSGGNPSYGYTF. The CDR3 DNA reads TGTGCCAGCAGTAGCGGGGGAAACCCTAGCTATGGCTACACCTTC.

This clonotype was recorded many times. J is TRBJ2-7 and V is TRBV20-1; possible D gene TRBD1, 5 bases. The CDR3 runs 11 residues. Germline V lookup: CDR1 DFQATT, CDR2 SNEGSKA (reference sequence). The germline V and J ends were trimmed by 3 bases and 9 bases, with 12 bases remaining between them. The CDR3 DNA is TGCAGTGCTAGGCTAGGGGTAGGGCAGTACTTC. Its translation is CSARLGVGQYF.